The present TCR beta chain was sequenced within a study of siplizumab effects on memory and regulatory T cells. General study results and limits: Proliferating Tregs in siplizumab cultures were never verified as suppressive.

With regard to this clone: The antigen is undetermined.

CDR3 length: 11 amino acids. V dropped 3 bases and J dropped 8 bases, with 7 bases sitting between them. From germline, CDR1 is KGHSH and CDR2 LQKENI. Per sample, the assay covered 80,000 to 100,000 TCR templates. The method was immunoSEQ multiplex PCR; TCRdb's version includes in-frame clones alone and lacks a portion of them. Seen here are roughly 100,000 clones, 93% observed once, and the top ten hold about 0.62%. This sequence joins TRBV18 and TRBJ1-1; D ambiguous. This TCR derives from a human donor in good health. The sample was Tregs sorted from blood. The CDR3 loop reads CASSPAQEAFF. The CDR3 DNA reads as TGTGCCAGCTCACCCGCTCAGGAAGCTTTCTTT.